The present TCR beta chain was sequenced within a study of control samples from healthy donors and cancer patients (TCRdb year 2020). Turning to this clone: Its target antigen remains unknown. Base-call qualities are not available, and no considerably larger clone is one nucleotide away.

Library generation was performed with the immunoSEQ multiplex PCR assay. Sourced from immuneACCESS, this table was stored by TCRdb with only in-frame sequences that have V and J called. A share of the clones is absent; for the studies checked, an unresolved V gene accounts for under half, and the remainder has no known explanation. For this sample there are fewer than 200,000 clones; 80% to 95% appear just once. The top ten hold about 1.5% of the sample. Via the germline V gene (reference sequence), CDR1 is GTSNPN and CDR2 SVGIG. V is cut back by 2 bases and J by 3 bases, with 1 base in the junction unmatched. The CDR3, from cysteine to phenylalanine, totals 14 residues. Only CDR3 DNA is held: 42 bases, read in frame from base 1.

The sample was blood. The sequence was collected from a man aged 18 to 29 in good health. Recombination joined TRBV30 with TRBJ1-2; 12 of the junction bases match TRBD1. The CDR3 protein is CAWSRDRGHYGYTF. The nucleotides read TGTGCCTGGAGTAGGGACAGGGGGCACTATGGCTACACCTTC.